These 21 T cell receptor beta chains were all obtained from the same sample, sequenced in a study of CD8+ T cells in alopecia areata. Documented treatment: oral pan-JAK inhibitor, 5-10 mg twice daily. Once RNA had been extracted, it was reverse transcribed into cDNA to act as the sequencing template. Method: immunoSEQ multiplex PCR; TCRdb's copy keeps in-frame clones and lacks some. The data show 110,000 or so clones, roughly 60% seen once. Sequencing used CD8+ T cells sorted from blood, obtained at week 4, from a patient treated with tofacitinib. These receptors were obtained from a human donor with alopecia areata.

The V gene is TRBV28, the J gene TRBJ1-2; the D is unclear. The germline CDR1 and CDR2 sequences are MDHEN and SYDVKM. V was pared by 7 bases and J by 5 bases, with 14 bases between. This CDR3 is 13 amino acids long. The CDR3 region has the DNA TGTGCCAGCACTCAAAGTATAGGGTATGGCTACACCTTC. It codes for CASTQSIGYGYTF.

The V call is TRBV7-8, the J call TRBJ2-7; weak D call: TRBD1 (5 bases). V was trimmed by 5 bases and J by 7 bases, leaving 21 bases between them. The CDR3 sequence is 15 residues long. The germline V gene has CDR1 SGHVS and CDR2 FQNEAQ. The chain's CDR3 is CASSPMDTGFGEQYF. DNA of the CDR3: TGTGCCAGCAGCCCGATGGACACCGGGTTCGGAGAGCAGTACTTC. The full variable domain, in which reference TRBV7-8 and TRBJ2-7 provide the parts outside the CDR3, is GAGVSQSPRYKVAKRGQDVALRCDPISGHVSLFWYQQALGQGPEFLTYFQNEAQLDKSGLPSDRFFAERPEGSVSTLKIQRTQQEDSAVYLCASSPMDTGFGEQYFGPGTRLTVT.

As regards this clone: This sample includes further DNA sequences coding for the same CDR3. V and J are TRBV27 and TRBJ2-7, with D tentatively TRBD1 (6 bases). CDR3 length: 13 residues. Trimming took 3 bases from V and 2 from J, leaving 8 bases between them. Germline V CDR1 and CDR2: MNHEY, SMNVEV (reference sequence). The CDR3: CASSLTGAYEQYF. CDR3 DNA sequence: TGTGCCAGCAGTTTGACAGGCGCCTACGAGCAGTACTTC.

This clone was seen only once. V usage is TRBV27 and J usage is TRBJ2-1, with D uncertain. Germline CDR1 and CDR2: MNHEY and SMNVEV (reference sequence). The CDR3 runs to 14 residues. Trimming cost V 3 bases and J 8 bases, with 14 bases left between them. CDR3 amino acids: CASSLAEGWDEQFF. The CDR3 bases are TGTGCCAGCAGTTTGGCCGAAGGATGGGATGAGCAGTTCTTC.

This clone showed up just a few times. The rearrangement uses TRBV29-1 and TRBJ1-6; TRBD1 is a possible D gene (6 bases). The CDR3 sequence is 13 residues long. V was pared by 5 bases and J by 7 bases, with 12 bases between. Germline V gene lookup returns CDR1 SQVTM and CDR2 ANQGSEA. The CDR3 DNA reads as TGCAGCGTTCAGACAGGTGGAAATTCACCCCTCCACTTT. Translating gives CSVQTGGNSPLHF.

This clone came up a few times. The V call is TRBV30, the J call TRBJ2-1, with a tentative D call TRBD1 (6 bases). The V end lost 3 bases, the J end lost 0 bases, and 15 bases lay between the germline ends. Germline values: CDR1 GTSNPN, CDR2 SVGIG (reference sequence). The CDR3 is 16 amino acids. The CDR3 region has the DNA TGTGCCTGGAGCAACAGGGTAGGGAGCTCCTACAATGAGCAGTTCTTC. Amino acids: CAWSNRVGSSYNEQFF.

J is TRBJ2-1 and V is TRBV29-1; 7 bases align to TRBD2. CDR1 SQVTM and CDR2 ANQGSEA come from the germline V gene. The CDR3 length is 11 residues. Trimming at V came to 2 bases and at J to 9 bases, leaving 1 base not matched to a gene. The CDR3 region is CSVERGSEQFF. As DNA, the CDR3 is TGCAGCGTTGAACGCGGGAGTGAGCAGTTCTTC.

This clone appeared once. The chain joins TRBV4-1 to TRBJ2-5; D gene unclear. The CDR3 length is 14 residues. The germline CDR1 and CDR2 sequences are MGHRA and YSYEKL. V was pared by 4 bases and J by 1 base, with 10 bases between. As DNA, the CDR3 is TGCGCCAGCAGCCCATCTCGGTTCCAAGAGACCCAGTACTTC. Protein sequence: CASSPSRFQETQYF.

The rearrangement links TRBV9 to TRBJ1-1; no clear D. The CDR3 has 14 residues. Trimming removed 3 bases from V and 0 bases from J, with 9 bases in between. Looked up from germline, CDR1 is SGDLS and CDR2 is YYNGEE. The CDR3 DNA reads TGTGCCAGCAGCGCATACGACGTGAACACTGAAGCTTTCTTT. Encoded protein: CASSAYDVNTEAFF.

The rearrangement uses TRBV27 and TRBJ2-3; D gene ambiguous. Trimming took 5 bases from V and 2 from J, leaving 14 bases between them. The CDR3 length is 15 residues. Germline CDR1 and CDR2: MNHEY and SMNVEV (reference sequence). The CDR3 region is CASSPYVPYTDTQYF. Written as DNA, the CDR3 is TGTGCCAGCAGTCCCTACGTCCCCTACACAGATACGCAGTATTTT.

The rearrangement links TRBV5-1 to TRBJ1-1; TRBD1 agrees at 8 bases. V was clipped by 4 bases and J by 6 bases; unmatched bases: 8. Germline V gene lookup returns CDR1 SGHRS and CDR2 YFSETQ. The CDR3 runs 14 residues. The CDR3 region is CASSRGQEVAEAFF. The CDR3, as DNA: TGCGCCAGCAGCAGGGGACAGGAGGTCGCTGAAGCTTTCTTT.

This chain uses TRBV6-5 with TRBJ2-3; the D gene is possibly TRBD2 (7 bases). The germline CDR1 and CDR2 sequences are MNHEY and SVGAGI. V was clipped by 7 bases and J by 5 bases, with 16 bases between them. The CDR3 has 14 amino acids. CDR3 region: CASTLLGGRDTQYF. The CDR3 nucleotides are TGTGCCAGCACTCTCTTGGGGGGGCGAGATACGCAGTATTTT.

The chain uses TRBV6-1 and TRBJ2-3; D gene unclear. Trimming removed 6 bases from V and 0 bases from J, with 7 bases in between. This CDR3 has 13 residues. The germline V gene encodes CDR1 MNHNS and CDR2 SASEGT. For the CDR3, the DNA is TGTGCCAGCAGCGCGGCTAGCACAGATACGCAGTATTTT. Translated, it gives CASSAASTDTQYF.

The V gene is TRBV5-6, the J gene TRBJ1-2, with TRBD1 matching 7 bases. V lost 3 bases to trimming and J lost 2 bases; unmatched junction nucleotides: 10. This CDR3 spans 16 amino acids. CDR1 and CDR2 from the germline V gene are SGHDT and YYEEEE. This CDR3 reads CASSWGDRTSNYGYTF. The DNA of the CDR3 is TGTGCCAGCAGCTGGGGGGACAGAACCTCCAACTATGGCTACACCTTC.

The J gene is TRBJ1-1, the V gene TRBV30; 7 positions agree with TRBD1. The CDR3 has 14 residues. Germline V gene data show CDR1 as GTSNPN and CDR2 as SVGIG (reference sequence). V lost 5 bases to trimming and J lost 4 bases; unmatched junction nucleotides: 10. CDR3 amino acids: CAWAPGTASTEAFF. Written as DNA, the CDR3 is TGTGCCTGGGCACCCGGGACAGCGAGCACTGAAGCTTTCTTT.

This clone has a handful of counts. The CDR3 reads CASSSRVDRAATGELFF. CDR3 coding DNA: TGTGCCAGCAGCTCGAGAGTAGACAGGGCGGCCACCGGGGAGCTGTTTTTT. V usage is TRBV7-9 and J usage is TRBJ2-2; TRBD1 aligns across 7 bases. V shed 4 bases, J shed 4 bases, and the junction held 12 bases outside the gene matches. CDR3 length equals 17 residues. In germline, CDR1 is SEHNR, CDR2 FQNEAQ (reference sequence).

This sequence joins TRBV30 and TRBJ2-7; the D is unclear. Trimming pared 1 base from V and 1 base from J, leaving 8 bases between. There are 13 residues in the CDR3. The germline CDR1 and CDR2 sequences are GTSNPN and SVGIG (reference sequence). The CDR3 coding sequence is TGTGCCTGGAGTGGGGCAGAGTCCTACGAGCAGTACTTC. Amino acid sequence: CAWSGAESYEQYF.

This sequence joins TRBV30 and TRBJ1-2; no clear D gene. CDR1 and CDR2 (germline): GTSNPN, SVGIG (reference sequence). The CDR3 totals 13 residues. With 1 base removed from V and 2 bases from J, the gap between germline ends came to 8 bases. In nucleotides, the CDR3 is TGTGCCTGGAGTGGTCTGCTGAACTATGGCTACACCTTC. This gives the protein CAWSGLLNYGYTF.

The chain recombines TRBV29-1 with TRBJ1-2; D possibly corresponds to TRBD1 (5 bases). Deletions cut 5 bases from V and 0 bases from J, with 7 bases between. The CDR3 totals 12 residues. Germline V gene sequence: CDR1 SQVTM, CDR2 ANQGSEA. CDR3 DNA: TGCAGCGTTAAGACAGCTAACTATGGCTACACCTTC. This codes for CSVKTANYGYTF.

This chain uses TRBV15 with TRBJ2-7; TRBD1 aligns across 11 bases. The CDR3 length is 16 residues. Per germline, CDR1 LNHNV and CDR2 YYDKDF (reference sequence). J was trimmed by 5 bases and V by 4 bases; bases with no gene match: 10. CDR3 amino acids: CATSNITDRGHDEQYF. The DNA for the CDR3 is TGTGCCACCAGCAACATCACGGACAGGGGGCACGACGAGCAGTACTTC.

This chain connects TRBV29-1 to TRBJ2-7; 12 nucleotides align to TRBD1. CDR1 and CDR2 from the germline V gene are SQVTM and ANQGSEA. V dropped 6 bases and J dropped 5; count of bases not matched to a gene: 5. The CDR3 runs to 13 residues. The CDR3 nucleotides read TGCAGCGTATCCGGGACAGGGGGCGACGAGCAGTACTTC. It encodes CSVSGTGGDEQYF.